These 26 T cell receptor beta chains were sequenced from one sample in a study of response to subunit inactivated influenza vaccine (dated by TCRdb to the late 2010s). Receptor amplification or capture employed RT-PCR. Instrument used: Illumina HiSeq 2500. Using fastp trimming at Q25 and MiXCR clonotype assembly, TCRdb reanalyzed the public sequencing data and kept in-frame beta chains. Records with the same CDR3 protein are collapsed into one entry carrying the most frequent genes and DNA. In this sample the table shows roughly 550,000 distinct CDR3 sequences, roughly 25% of which occur a single time. The leading ten clones occupy about 2.8% of the sample. This sample was also put to use in a study of T cells expressing NK-cell markers. The second paper states: 5'RACE template switching, by which a universal primer site and unique molecular identifiers were added, was used to make TCR beta cDNA libraries.

The starting material was CD4+ T cells sorted from PBMCs, obtained about 12 days after vaccination. The origin of the receptors is a man aged 45-65 years who received an inactivated influenza vaccine. Donor details come from another sample of the same person, matched by shared clones.

The chain combines TRBV5-1 with TRBJ2-3, with 9 bases matching TRBD1. Per the germline V gene, CDR1 is SGHRS and CDR2 is YFSETQ. The trim removed 0 bases at V and 2 bases at J, leaving 7 bases unmatched. The CDR3 is made up of 17 amino acids. Here the CDR3 DNA reads TGCGCCAGCAGCTTGGGCCCGGGACAGGGCATCACAGATACGCAGTATTTT. The encoded protein is CASSLGPGQGITDTQYF.

Only a few counts were recorded for this clonotype. This sequence joins TRBV24-1 and TRBJ2-1; TRBD1 aligns across 10 bases. CDR3 size: 14 residues. CDR1 and CDR2 from the germline V gene are KGHDR and SFDVKD. Trimming took 7 bases from V and 9 from J; bases not matched to a gene: 8. CDR3 loop: CATSRPGQGTEQFF. The DNA for the CDR3 is TGTGCCACCAGCCGACCGGGACAGGGGACTGAGCAGTTCTTC.

V gene TRBV29-1 combines with J gene TRBJ2-5, with TRBD1 as a possible D gene (5 bases). Germline CDR1 and CDR2: SQVTM and ANQGSEA. The V end lost 4 bases, the J end lost 4 bases, and 7 bases lay between the germline ends. The CDR3 has 11 residues. In nucleotides, the CDR3 is TGCAGCGTTGGTAGGGGAGAGACCCAGTACTTC. Residues: CSVGRGETQYF.

The rearrangement joins TRBV7-8 to TRBJ1-1; a possible D gene is TRBD1 (5 bases). This CDR3 spans 15 amino acids. Germline CDR1 reads SGHVS; CDR2 reads FQNEAQ. Trimming pared 0 bases from V and 5 bases from J, leaving 13 bases between. Here the CDR3 DNA reads TGTGCCAGCAGCTTAGCTGGGGTGGGACGAACTGAAGCTTTCTTT. This translates into CASSLAGVGRTEAFF.

The table lists this clonotype with a few counts. The gene calls are TRBV7-9 and TRBJ1-2; D is perhaps TRBD1 (5 bases). Germline V gene sequence: CDR1 SEHNR, CDR2 FQNEAQ (reference sequence). The V end was cut by 5 bases, the J end by 2 bases, with 18 bases between. This CDR3 comprises 16 residues. The CDR3 coding sequence is TGTGCCAGCAGCCACCGCGACAGTGAGCGGAACTATGGCTACACCTTC. Its translation: CASSHRDSERNYGYTF. Filled out from reference TRBV7-9 and TRBJ1-2, the complete variable domain reads DTGVSQNPRHKITKRGQNVTFRCDPISEHNRLYWYRQTLGQGPEFLTYFQNEAQLEKSRLLSDRFSAERPKGSFSTLEIQRTEQGDSAMYLCASSHRDSERNYGYTFGSGTRLTVV.

This chain joins TRBV7-8 and TRBJ2-4; 12 nucleotides agree with TRBD1. J gave up 7 bases and V 5 bases, and 12 bases lay outside the gene matches. There are 17 residues in the CDR3. Looked up from germline, CDR1 is SGHVS and CDR2 is FQNEAQ. This chain's CDR3 is CASSLRDRGLEGNIQYF. In DNA form, the CDR3 reads TGTGCCAGCAGCCTCCGGGACAGGGGGCTGGAAGGGAACATTCAGTACTTC.

This clonotype was counted a few times. The CDR3 loop reads CASSLTSGWNEQFF. In nucleotides, the CDR3 is TGTGCCAGCAGCCTCACATCAGGGTGGAATGAGCAGTTCTTC. The V and J genes are TRBV7-2 and TRBJ2-1; tentatively, D is TRBD1 (5 bases). The V gene's germline CDR1 is SGHTA and CDR2 FQGNSA. The CDR3 contains 14 residues. V shed 5 bases and J shed 7 bases, with 15 bases lying between them.

The table lists this clonotype with a count of one. The rearrangement joins TRBV6-2 or TRBV6-3 to TRBJ1-1, with D possibly being TRBD1 (6 bases). Trimming removed 4 bases at V and 6 bases at J, with 18 bases between. The germline V gene has CDR1 MNHEY and CDR2 SVGEGT. This CDR3 is 15 amino acids long. CDR3 nucleotide sequence: TGTGCCAGCAGTTGGGGGGGGCGCTTTGTCCCTGAAGCTTTCTTT. Amino acids: CASSWGGRFVPEAFF.

Only a few counts were recorded for this clonotype. J is TRBJ2-5 and V is TRBV29-1; tentative D call: TRBD1 (6 bases). CDR1 and CDR2 (germline): SQVTM, ANQGSEA. The V end was cut by 7 bases, the J end by 3 bases, with 15 bases between. CDR3 length: 13 amino acids. The CDR3 region has the DNA TGCAGCGGGCAATTTCGGGACAAAGAGACCCAGTACTTC. Translating gives CSGQFRDKETQYF.

The chain couples TRBV4-2 to TRBJ2-3; a weak D match, TRBD1 (6 bases). CDR3 length: 15 residues. Germline V gene sequence: CDR1 LGHNA, CDR2 YNFKEQ. V shed 1 base and J shed 2 bases, with 10 bases lying between them. The CDR3 is CASSQAGQNTDTQYF. For the CDR3, the DNA is TGTGCCAGCAGCCAAGCTGGACAGAACACAGATACGCAGTATTTT.

The J gene is TRBJ2-7, the V gene TRBV4-3, with 9 bases matching TRBD2. The CDR3 loop spans 16 amino acids. Germline CDR1 LGHNA, CDR2 YSLEER. J gave up 2 bases and V 4 bases, and 9 bases lay outside the gene matches. CDR3 in DNA: TGCGCCAGCAGCCGAGACAGCGGGAGGTACGCCTACGAGCAGTACTTC. The encoded protein is CASSRDSGRYAYEQYF.

Only a few counts were recorded for this clonotype. The chain has TRBV9 and TRBJ2-2, with TRBD2 as a possible D gene (5 bases). There are 14 residues in the CDR3. CDR1 SGDLS and CDR2 YYNGEE come from the germline V gene. The germline V and J ends were trimmed by 5 bases and 0 bases, with 8 bases remaining between them. The CDR3 DNA follows: TGTGCCAGCAGACCGGGATCGAACACCGGGGAGCTGTTTTTT. Protein product: CASRPGSNTGELFF.

This clonotype was seen a few times. The chain combines TRBV9 with TRBJ2-5; weak D call: TRBD1 (5 bases). The CDR3 is made up of 15 amino acids. The V end lost 0 bases, the J end lost 3 bases, and 12 bases lay between the germline ends. Germline V gene sequence: CDR1 SGDLS, CDR2 YYNGEE. The CDR3 protein is CASSVAGDRKETQYF. CDR3 DNA sequence: TGTGCCAGCAGCGTAGCTGGAGACAGAAAAGAGACCCAGTACTTC.

The rearrangement joins TRBV3-1 to TRBJ1-5; possibly TRBD1 for D (5 bases). The CDR3 has 16 residues. Trimming removed 7 bases at V and 4 bases at J, with 20 bases between. Germline lookup yields CDR1 LGHDT and CDR2 YNNKEL (reference sequence). The CDR3 region is CASITELGGGNQPQHF. In DNA form, the CDR3 reads TGTGCCAGCATAACGGAGCTCGGGGGAGGAAATCAGCCCCAGCATTTT. The whole variable domain, filled in from reference TRBV3-1 and TRBJ1-5, reads DTAVSQTPKYLVTQMGNDKSIKCEQNLGHDTMYWYKQDSKKFLKIMFSYNNKELIINETVPNRFSPKSPDKAHLNLHINSLELGDSAVYFCASITELGGGNQPQHFGDGTRLSIL.

This clonotype has more than one count but fewer than ten. V usage is TRBV7-8 and J usage is TRBJ1-2, with TRBD1 matching over 9 bases. This CDR3 comprises 16 residues. Trimming at V came to 1 base and at J to 7 bases, leaving 10 bases not matched to a gene. Germline CDR1 SGHVS, CDR2 FQNEAQ. The CDR3 is CASSLERTGARPGYTF. The CDR3 nucleotides read TGTGCCAGCAGCTTAGAGCGGACAGGGGCTAGGCCTGGCTACACCTTC.

This clonotype was observed a few times. The CDR3 DNA is TGTGCCAGCGTCCGCTTCGGGCAAACCACCTACAATGAGCAGTTCTTC. As protein: CASVRFGQTTYNEQFF. The genes are TRBV2 and TRBJ2-1; no definite D call. With 8 bases removed from V and 2 bases from J, the gap between germline ends came to 19 bases. Germline CDR1 SNHLY, CDR2 FYNNEI. The CDR3 spans 16 residues. Full variable domain (outside the CDR3, taken from reference TRBV2 and TRBJ2-1): EPEVTQTPSHQVTQMGQEVILRCVPISNHLYFYWYRQILGQKVEFLVSFYNNEISEKSEIFDDQFSVERPDGSNFTLKIRSTKLEDSAMYFCASVRFGQTTYNEQFFGPGTRLTVL.

The chain is built from TRBV20-1 and TRBJ2-1, with 9 bases matching TRBD2. Per germline, CDR1 DFQATT and CDR2 SNEGSKA (reference sequence). The CDR3 spans 15 residues. The V segment lost 0 bases and the J segment 7 bases; nucleotides outside the gene matches: 7. DNA for the CDR3: TGCAGTGCTAGAGATAGTAGCGGGAGTGTAAATGAGCAGTTCTTC. Translation gives CSARDSSGSVNEQFF.

The rearrangement joins TRBV19 to TRBJ1-5; D is ambiguous. The germline V and J ends were trimmed by 1 base and 0 bases, with 7 bases remaining between them. Germline V gene lookup returns CDR1 LNHDA and CDR2 SQIVND (reference sequence). This CDR3 is built from 15 residues. The CDR3 loop reads CASSIVGNSNQPQHF. In DNA, the CDR3 is TGTGCCAGTAGTATAGTCGGAAATAGCAATCAGCCCCAGCATTTT.

Written as DNA, the CDR3 is TGCGCCAGCAGCTTTTCCGGGATCTACGAGCAGTACTTC. It encodes CASSFSGIYEQYF. V and J are TRBV5-1 and TRBJ2-7, with a weak D call TRBD2 (5 bases). Looked up from germline, CDR1 is SGHRS and CDR2 is YFSETQ. Trimming shortened V by 2 bases and J by 3 bases, and 9 bases separated the two germline ends. This CDR3 contains 13 residues. Full variable domain (rest looked up from reference TRBV5-1 and TRBJ2-7): KAGVTQTPRYLIKTRGQQVTLSCSPISGHRSVSWYQQTPGQGLQFLFEYFSETQRNKGNFPGRFSGRQFSNSRSEMNVSTLELGDSALYLCASSFSGIYEQYFGPGTRLTVT.

The chain joins TRBV24-1 to TRBJ2-1, with 7 bases lining up with TRBD1. V lost 5 bases, J lost 3 bases, and 3 bases stayed unmatched. The CDR3 extends over 14 amino acids. The V gene's germline CDR1 is KGHDR and CDR2 SFDVKD. In nucleotides, the CDR3 is TGTGCCACCAGTGCAGGGACAGACTACAATGAGCAGTTCTTC. It yields the protein CATSAGTDYNEQFF.

This rearrangement joins TRBV4-1 to TRBJ2-5; 10 bases fit TRBD2. Germline CDR1 and CDR2: MGHRA and YSYEKL. V lost 0 bases to trimming and J lost 5 bases; unmatched junction nucleotides: 9. The CDR3 length is 17 residues. The CDR3 loop is CASSQEGAGGPLETQYF. In DNA form, the CDR3 reads TGCGCCAGCAGCCAAGAGGGAGCGGGGGGGCCCCTGGAGACCCAGTACTTC.

This clonotype was observed a few times. The chain has TRBV4-1 and TRBJ1-1, with D tentatively TRBD1 (6 bases). Germline V lookup: CDR1 MGHRA, CDR2 YSYEKL. The CDR3 covers 15 residues. V was shortened by 3 bases and J by 5 bases, with 16 bases between the two germline ends. The chain's CDR3 is CASSHIDRSETEAFF. The CDR3, as DNA: TGCGCCAGCAGCCACATAGACAGGTCGGAGACTGAAGCTTTCTTT.

The chain combines TRBV4-2 with TRBJ2-1; no definite D call. V was shortened by 8 bases and J by 4 bases, with 0 bases between the two germline ends. Germline CDR1 LGHNA, CDR2 YNFKEQ. This CDR3 is 9 amino acids long. The CDR3 DNA reads as TGTGCCAGCTACAATGAGCAGTTCTTC. Residues: CASYNEQFF.

This clonotype was seen more than once but under ten times. The chain uses TRBV20-1 and TRBJ1-6; the match to TRBD1 covers 8 bases. Germline CDR1 is DFQATT and CDR2 is SNEGSKA (reference sequence). V lost 4 bases, J lost 7 bases, and 9 bases stayed unmatched. This CDR3 is built from 15 residues. The CDR3 sequence: CSAKAGGAGNSPLHF. CDR3 nucleotide sequence: TGCAGTGCTAAGGCAGGGGGCGCAGGGAATTCACCCCTCCACTTT.

The gene calls are TRBV9 and TRBJ2-1; no clear D gene. Germline V CDR1 and CDR2: SGDLS, YYNGEE. V lost 4 bases, J lost 4 bases, and 15 bases lay in between. The CDR3 runs to 15 residues. The CDR3 protein is CASSPSVGIYNEQFF. The CDR3 DNA is TGTGCCAGCAGCCCTTCCGTAGGAATTTACAATGAGCAGTTCTTC.

This chain uses TRBV12-3 or TRBV12-4 with TRBJ1-6, with TRBD1 identical over 9 bases. V trimming: 4 bases; J trimming: 10 bases; junction bases outside the gene matches: 5. The CDR3 is 14 amino acids. CDR3 in amino acids: CASSSQGAQSPLHF. The CDR3 bases are TGTGCCAGCAGTTCACAGGGGGCTCAGTCACCCCTCCACTTT.